This T cell receptor (beta chain) was sequenced in a study of blood T cells in healthy people across ages. Study-level points and caveats: Versus aged donors, long-lived donors had higher diversity and more naive CD4+ cells. What prevented conclusive comparison of naive and antigen-experienced cells was that PBMCs were unsorted.

This clonotype was detected only a few times. Its antigen remains unknown. The CDR3 spans 13 residues. With 2 bases removed from V and 3 bases from J, the gap between germline ends came to 7 bases. The germline CDR1 and CDR2 sequences are ENHRY and SYGVKD. Sample-barcoded 5' priming and a J-beta primer mix drove a second PCR of 7 to 11 cycles. A template-switch adaptor that had 12 random nucleotides put a tag on each cDNA molecule. From the 5' RACE reads, TCRdb called clonotypes with MiXCR, one entry per CDR3 protein. The table lists some 690,000 distinct CDR3 sequences, 20% to 25% of them singletons. The sequence came from an older man in good health. Source material: blood. The chain recombines TRBV10-3 with TRBJ2-5; D is uncertain. The CDR3 here is CAISEVYEETQYF. CDR3 nucleotides: TGTGCCATCAGTGAGGTATACGAAGAGACCCAGTACTTC.